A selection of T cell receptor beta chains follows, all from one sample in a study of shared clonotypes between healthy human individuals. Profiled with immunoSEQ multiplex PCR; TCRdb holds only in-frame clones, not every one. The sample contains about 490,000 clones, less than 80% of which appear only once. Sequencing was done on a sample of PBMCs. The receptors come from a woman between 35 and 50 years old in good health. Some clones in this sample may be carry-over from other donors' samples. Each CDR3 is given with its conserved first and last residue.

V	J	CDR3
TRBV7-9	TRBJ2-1	CASSLSGASYNEQFF
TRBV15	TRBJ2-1	CATSITKTKPYNEQFF
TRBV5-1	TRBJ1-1	CASSWGQGVNTEAFF
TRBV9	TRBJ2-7	CASSVDAGWAYEQYF
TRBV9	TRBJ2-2	CASSVSSGGTGELFF
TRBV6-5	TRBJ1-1	CASRGGNTEAFF
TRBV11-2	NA	CASSLASHRGSSGSYEQYF
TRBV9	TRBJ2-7	CASSAGTRRHEQYF
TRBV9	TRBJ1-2	CASSPRDSPVGGYTF
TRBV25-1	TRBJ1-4	CASSTLQGPTNEKLFF
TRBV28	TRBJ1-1	CASSFWNTEAFF
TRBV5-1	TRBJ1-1	CASSRGENEAFF
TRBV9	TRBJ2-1	CASSVAGYPYNEQFF
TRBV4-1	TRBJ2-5	CASSQEWGSGGRETQYF
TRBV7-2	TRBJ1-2	CASSPGTGGIYGYTF
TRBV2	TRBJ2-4	CASSENIQYF
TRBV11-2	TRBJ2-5	CASSLRTSGLYF
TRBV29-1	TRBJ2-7	CSAWANEQYF
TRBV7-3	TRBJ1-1	CASSFGGNTEAFF
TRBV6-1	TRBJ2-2	CANRGGRGTGELFF
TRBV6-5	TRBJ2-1	CASTRGQNNEQFF
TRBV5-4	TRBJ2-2	CASSNLGGTQITGELFF
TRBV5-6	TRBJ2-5	CASSSPTSGRPPYF
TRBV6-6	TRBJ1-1	CASSTGAMNTEAFF
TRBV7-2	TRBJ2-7	CASSPATSPFFYYEQYF
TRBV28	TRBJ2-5	CASRLSGGRGVRETQYF
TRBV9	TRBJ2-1	CASSGPGLAAPSSYNEQFF
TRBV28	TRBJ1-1	CASSGKGQRAFF
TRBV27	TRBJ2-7	CASSPGDTSYEQYF
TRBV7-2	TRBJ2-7	CASSSPDRGRWEQYF
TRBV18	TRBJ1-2	CASSTSAESYTF
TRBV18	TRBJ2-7	CASSARTGFEQYF
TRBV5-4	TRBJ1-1	CASSSPGQGDTEAFF
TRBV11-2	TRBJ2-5	CASSPEETQYF
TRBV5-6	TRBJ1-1	CASNTIDRVSTEAFF
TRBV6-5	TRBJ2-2	CASSYSRRAGELFF
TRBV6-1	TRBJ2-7	CASCPTRVNEQYF
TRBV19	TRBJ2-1	CASSITLAGTYNEQFF
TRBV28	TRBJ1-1	CASREVRETEAFF
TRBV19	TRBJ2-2	CASSSRAAGELFF
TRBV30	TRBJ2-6	CAWSSGVRGANVLTF